The entry that follows covers one TCR beta chain sequence. Its antigen is not known. V was shortened by 3 bases and J by 12 bases, with 15 bases between the two germline ends. From germline, CDR1 is SEHNR and CDR2 FQNEAQ (reference sequence). The CDR3 runs 13 residues. Investigators reverse transcribed all isolated RNA, so they sequenced expressed TCRB transcripts. TCRdb's copy holds only in-frame clones and misses some; the assay was immunoSEQ multiplex PCR. This sample carries 350,000 to 400,000 clones, roughly 12% of them seen once, and the ten largest clones take about 0.01%. This sample was taken from a study of beta chain features in type 1 diabetes. Overall study: Over all samples combined, around 110 million sorted cells were examined.

Overall study findings and caveats: Amplification by PCR could prefer shorter templates, with the same effect in patients and controls. Patients with Type 1 diabetes showed moderately but significantly shorter TCRB CDR3s in all four CD4+ subsets.

The chain uses TRBV7-9 and TRBJ2-1, with a tentative D call TRBD2 (6 bases). The source of this sequence is a woman under 30 with type 1 diabetes. The sample comprised naive CD4+ T cells from blood. CDR3 in amino acids: CASSLTGAGRQFF. The DNA for the CDR3 is TGTGCCAGCAGCTTGACCGGGGCGGGACGGCAGTTCTTC.